Listed here is a single T cell receptor (beta chain). Sequencing was performed with immunoSEQ multiplex PCR; in TCRdb, only in-frame clones are kept and a portion is missing. The sample has around 36,000 clones, approximately 89% seen once. The data belong to a study of blood T cell repertoires in COVID-19. The V end was cut by 3 bases, the J end by 2 bases, with 25 bases between. Germline V gene data show CDR1 as LNHDA and CDR2 as SQIVND (reference sequence). The CDR3 has 19 residues. Material for sequencing was peripheral blood. This chain joins TRBV19 and TRBJ2-5; D possibly corresponds to TRBD1 (6 bases). The receptor's source is a man in his 60s with acute or convalescent COVID-19. CDR3 in amino acids: CASSMLLTSVGRGQETQYF. CDR3 sequence (DNA): TGTGCCAGTAGTATGTTACTGACTTCGGTCGGCAGGGGACAAGAGACCCAGTACTTC.